The T cell receptor (beta chain) under discussion was sequenced for a study of blood T cell repertoires in COVID-19. Study details: Material from acute and convalescent COVID-19 was sourced from the United States, Italy and Spain. Sources were T cells, B-cell-depleted T cells, or PBMCs; the material itself was cDNA or gDNA.

Participant ages covered roughly 18 to 89 years across around 25 US areas. Methods used by the authors: It was from reference gene primer amplification that nucleated cell counts were estimated. Repertoires were generated with immunoSEQ multiplex PCR, while TCRdb's copy carries only in-frame clones and drops some. Clone size and V and J calls were adopted from that table, with D and trimming inferred from the DNA. The sample yields more than 300,000 clones, 90% seen once. The CDR3 consists of 16 residues. CDR1 and CDR2 from the germline V gene are LGHNA and YNFKEQ. V gave up 0 bases and J gave up 3 bases, with 15 bases separating them.

The specimen sequenced was PBMCs or T cells enriched from blood (not recorded which). V and J are TRBV4-2 and TRBJ2-7; tentatively, D is TRBD2 (5 bases). The TCR originated in a woman aged 25 to 39 who had been exposed to COVID-19. The CDR3 loop is CASSQDGWTPYYEQYF. CDR3 coding DNA: TGTGCCAGCAGCCAAGATGGTTGGACTCCCTACTACGAGCAGTACTTC.